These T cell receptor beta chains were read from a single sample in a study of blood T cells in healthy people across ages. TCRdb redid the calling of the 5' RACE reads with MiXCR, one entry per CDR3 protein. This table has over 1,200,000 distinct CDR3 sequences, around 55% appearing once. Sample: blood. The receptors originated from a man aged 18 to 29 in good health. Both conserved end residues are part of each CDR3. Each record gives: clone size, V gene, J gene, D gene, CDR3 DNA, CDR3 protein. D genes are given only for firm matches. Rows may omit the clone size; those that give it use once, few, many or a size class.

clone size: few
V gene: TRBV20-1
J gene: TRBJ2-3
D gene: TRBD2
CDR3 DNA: TGCAGTGCTAGCTCTAGCGGGGAGAGCACAGATACGCAGTATTTT
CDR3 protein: CSASSSGESTDTQYF

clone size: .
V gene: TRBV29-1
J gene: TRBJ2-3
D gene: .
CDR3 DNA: TGCAGCGTTGCCCCACTCCTAAACACAGATACGCAGTATTTT
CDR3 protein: CSVAPLLNTDTQYF

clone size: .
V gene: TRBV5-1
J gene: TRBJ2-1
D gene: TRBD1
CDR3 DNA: TGCGCCAGCAGCTTGGCCGGGACAGCCGCCAATGAGCAGTTCTTC
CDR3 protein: CASSLAGTAANEQFF

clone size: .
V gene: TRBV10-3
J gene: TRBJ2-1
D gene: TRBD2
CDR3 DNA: TGTGCCATCAAGGCGGGAGGGGGGGAGTCCAATGAGCAGTTCTTC
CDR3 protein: CAIKAGGGESNEQFF

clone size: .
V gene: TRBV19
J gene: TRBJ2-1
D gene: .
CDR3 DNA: TGTGCCAGTAGTGTTTTGAGCTCCAGCTCCTACAATGAGCAGTTCTTC
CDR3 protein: CASSVLSSSSYNEQFF

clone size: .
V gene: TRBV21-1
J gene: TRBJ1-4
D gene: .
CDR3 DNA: TGTGCCAGCAGCGCCCGATTTGGACGGATAAATGAAAAACTGTTTTTT
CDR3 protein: CASSARFGRINEKLFF

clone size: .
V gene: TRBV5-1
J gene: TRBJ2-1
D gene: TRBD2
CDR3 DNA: TGCGCCAGCAGGACCCTTAGCGGGAGTGGCTACAATGAGCAGTTCTTC
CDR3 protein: CASRTLSGSGYNEQFF

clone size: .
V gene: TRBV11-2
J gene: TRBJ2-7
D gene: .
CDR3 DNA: TGTGCCAGCAGCTTAGATCCGGGCACCTCCTACGAGCAGTACTTC
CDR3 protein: CASSLDPGTSYEQYF

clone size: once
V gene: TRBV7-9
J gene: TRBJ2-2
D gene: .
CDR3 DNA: TGTGCCAGCACCTCCCAGGGGGGGCCTAGCGGATCCGGGGAGCTGTTTTTT
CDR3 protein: CASTSQGGPSGSGELFF

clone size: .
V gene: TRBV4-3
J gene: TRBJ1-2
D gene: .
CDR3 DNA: TGCGCCAGCAGCCAATTTGCGGCGGGGGGCTCCTATGGCTACACCTTC
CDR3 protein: CASSQFAAGGSYGYTF

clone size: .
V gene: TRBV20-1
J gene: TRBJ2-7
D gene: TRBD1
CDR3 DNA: TGCAGCGCAGAGTGGACAGGGACTTTACTCTCCTACGAGCAGTACTTC
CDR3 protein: CSAEWTGTLLSYEQYF

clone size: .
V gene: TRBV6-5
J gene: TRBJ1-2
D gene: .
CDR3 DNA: TGTGCCAGCAGTTACTCCCCAGGGGAGGACTATGGCTACACCTTC
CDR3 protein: CASSYSPGEDYGYTF

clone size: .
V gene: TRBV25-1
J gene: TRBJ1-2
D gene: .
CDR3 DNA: TGTGCCAGCACTGGGGGAGGTTTTTCTGGCTACACCTTC
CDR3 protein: CASTGGGFSGYTF

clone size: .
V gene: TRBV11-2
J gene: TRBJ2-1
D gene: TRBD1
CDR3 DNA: TGTGCCAGCAGCCACGGACAGGGTCTGTCCGATGAGCAGTTCTTC
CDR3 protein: CASSHGQGLSDEQFF

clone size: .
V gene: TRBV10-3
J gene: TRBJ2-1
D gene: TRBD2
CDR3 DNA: TGTGCCATCAGGGGAGGGGACAATGAGCAGTTCTTC
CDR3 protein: CAIRGGDNEQFF

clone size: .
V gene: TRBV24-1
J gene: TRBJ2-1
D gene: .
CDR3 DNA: TGTGCCACCAGTGACGAGTGGTCGTATGAGCAGTTCTTC
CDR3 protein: CATSDEWSYEQFF

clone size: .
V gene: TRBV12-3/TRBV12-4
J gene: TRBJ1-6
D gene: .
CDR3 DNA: TGTGCCAGCAGTGTATCCGCACAATATTCACCCCTCCACTTT
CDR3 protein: CASSVSAQYSPLHF

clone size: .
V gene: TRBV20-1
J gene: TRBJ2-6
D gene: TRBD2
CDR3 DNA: TGCAGTGCTCCCCCTAGCGGGAGCCCTGGGGCCAACGTCCTGACTTTC
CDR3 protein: CSAPPSGSPGANVLTF

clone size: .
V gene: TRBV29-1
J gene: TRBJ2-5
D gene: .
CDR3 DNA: TGCAGCGTTGGGGTCTCACAGGAGACCCAGTACTTC
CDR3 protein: CSVGVSQETQYF

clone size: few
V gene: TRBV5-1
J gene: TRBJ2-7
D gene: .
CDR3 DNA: TGCGCCAGCAGCTTGGGTTCATCGGGGCCTCCATCGGACGAGCAGTACTTC
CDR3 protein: CASSLGSSGPPSDEQYF

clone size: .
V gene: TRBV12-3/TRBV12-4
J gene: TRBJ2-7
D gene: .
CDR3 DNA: TGTGCCAGCAGTTTATTTGTGGTCGGCTACGAGCAGTACTTC
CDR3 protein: CASSLFVVGYEQYF

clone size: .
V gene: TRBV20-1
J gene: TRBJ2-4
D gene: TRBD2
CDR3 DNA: TGCAGTGCTCCTCAAGCCGTAGCGGGAGTTTCCAAAAACATTCAGTACTTC
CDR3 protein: CSAPQAVAGVSKNIQYF